This TCR beta chain came from a study of T cell responses to AZD1222 COVID-19 vaccine. The overall study: Pooling of second doses given at about 4 or about 12 weeks was done.

In the case of this clone: The antigen is undetermined.

Clones were sequenced by immunoSEQ multiplex PCR, and TCRdb holds only the in-frame ones, with some missing. Here the sample spans around 150,000 clones, almost 90% being singletons. Trimming stripped 5 bases from V and 4 bases from J, with 17 bases between. Germline CDR1 reads MNHEY; CDR2 reads SMNVEV (reference sequence). The CDR3 extends over 15 amino acids. General study findings and limits: A rise in Spike-specific TCR breadth and depth followed two AZD1222 doses. No repertoire was sampled before or during the peak T cell response, only after it.

This rearrangement joins TRBV27 to TRBJ1-2; tentative D call: TRBD1 (5 bases). The receptor's source is an adult in good health. The source was peripheral blood, collected on day 0 of AZD1222 vaccination. The CDR3 DNA follows: TGTGCCAGCAGTGGGGCCAGTGAACTCGTCTATGGCTACACCTTC. Protein sequence: CASSGASELVYGYTF.